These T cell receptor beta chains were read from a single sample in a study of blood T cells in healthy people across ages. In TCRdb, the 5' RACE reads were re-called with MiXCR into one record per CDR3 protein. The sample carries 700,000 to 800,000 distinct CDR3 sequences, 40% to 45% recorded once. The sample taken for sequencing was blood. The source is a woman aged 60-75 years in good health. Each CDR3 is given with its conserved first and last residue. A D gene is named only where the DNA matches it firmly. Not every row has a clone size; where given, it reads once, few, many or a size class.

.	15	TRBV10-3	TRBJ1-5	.	TGTGCCATCAGTGAGGGGAGATATAGCAATCAGCCCCAGCATTTT	CAISEGRYSNQPQHF
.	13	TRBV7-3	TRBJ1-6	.	TGTGCCAGCAGCCCCGGCGGAAATTCACCCCTCCACTTT	CASSPGGNSPLHF
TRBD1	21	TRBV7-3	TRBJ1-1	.	TGTGCCAGCAGCTTATACCCTCAAACCGAGCATAGGGGGCATCAGGACACTGAAGCTTTCTTT	CASSLYPQTEHRGHQDTEAFF
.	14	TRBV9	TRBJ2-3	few	TGTGCCAGTGACACCGGGGGTTCTAGGGATACGCAGTATTTT	CASDTGGSRDTQYF
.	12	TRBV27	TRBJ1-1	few	TGTGCCAGCAGTTTCAGTGGCGCTGAAGCTTTCTTT	CASSFSGAEAFF
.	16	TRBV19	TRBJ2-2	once	TGTGCCAGTAGTACCGTATGGCAAGTCCTTTCTGGGGAGCTGTTTTTT	CASSTVWQVLSGELFF
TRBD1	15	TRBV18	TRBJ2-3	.	TGTGCCAGCTCGCCCAACCAGGGGGAGACAGATACGCAGTATTTT	CASSPNQGETDTQYF
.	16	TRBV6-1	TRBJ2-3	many	TGTGCCAGCAGTGAAGCCGCTGGGGGTAGCACAGATACGCAGTATTTT	CASSEAAGGSTDTQYF
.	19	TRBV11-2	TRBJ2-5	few	TGTGCCAGCAGCGAGGGGGGGGGGATTCTTCCAGGGGACCAAGAGACCCAGTACTTC	CASSEGGGILPGDQETQYF
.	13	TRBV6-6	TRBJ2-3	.	TGTGCCAGCAGTTACGGGCTAGTAGATACGCAGTATTTT	CASSYGLVDTQYF
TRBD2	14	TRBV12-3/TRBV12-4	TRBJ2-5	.	TGTGCCAGCAGTTGGACTAGCGGAGATAGTAGGCAGTACTTC	CASSWTSGDSRQYF